The 20 T cell receptor beta chains presented below share a single source sample, sequenced in a study of cytomegalovirus exposure and HLA in healthy donors. Both 60 Vbeta primers and 13 Jbeta primers went into the PCR. Sequenced by immunoSEQ multiplex PCR; TCRdb stores in-frame clones only, minus some. The table has approximately 130,000 clones, approximately 85% seen once; the top ten hold about 1.8%. What was sequenced was PBMCs. These receptors all stem from a boy between 5 and 17 years old in good health and CMV-seronegative.

This chain joins TRBV9 and TRBJ1-2; 10 bases are a match to TRBD1. J gave up 6 bases and V 4 bases, and 12 bases lay outside the gene matches. Germline assignment: CDR1 SGDLS and CDR2 YYNGEE. The CDR3 sequence is 16 residues long. This chain's CDR3 is CASSSSAGDRGHGYTF. In nucleotides, the CDR3 is TGTGCCAGCAGCTCCTCAGCCGGGGACAGGGGCCATGGCTACACCTTC.

V is TRBV4-3 and J is TRBJ2-5; TRBD1 agrees at 9 bases. Germline V gives CDR1 LGHNA, CDR2 YSLEER. V trimming: 3 bases; J trimming: 2 bases; junction bases outside the gene matches: 1. This CDR3 region has 14 residues. This CDR3 is CASSQDRGQETQYF. The CDR3 DNA reads as TGCGCCAGCAGCCAGGACAGGGGACAAGAGACCCAGTACTTC.

This sequence joins TRBV11-2 and TRBJ2-4; no definite D call. Germline V gene data show CDR1 as SGHAT and CDR2 as FQNNGV. V dropped 0 bases and J dropped 6 bases, with 12 bases sitting between them. This CDR3 is 15 amino acids long. CDR3 protein: CASSLEVLRPNIQYF. The CDR3 bases are TGTGCCAGCAGCTTAGAAGTATTGCGCCCAAACATTCAGTACTTC. The full variable domain, rest sourced from reference TRBV11-2 and TRBJ2-4, is EAGVAQSPRYKIIEKRQSVAFWCNPISGHATLYWYQQILGQGPKLLIQFQNNGVVDDSQLPKDRFSAERLKGVDSTLKIQPAKLEDSAVYLCASSLEVLRPNIQYFGAGTRLSVL.

The V call is TRBV27, the J call TRBJ2-7; TRBD1 matches at 9 bases. Losses at the gene ends were 4 bases for V and 3 bases for J; bases not matched to a gene: 4. In germline, CDR1 is MNHEY, CDR2 SMNVEV (reference sequence). The CDR3 totals 14 residues. CDR3 coding DNA: TGTGCCAGCAGTTCCGGGACAGGGATCTACGAGCAGTACTTC. As protein: CASSSGTGIYEQYF.

This clone turned up a few times. This sequence joins TRBV5-1 and TRBJ2-1, with 8 nucleotides matching TRBD1. J was trimmed by 9 bases and V by 4 bases; bases with no gene match: 12. Germline CDR1 is SGHRS and CDR2 is YFSETQ. CDR3 size: 15 residues. CDR3 coding DNA: TGCGCCAGCAGCCCGACAGGGGATTACAATGCTGAGCAGTTCTTC. This codes for CASSPTGDYNAEQFF.

The rearrangement uses TRBV13 and TRBJ2-1, with 12 nucleotides matching TRBD2. The CDR3 totals 15 residues. Germline assignment: CDR1 PRHDT and CDR2 FYEKMQ (reference sequence). J was trimmed by 7 bases and V by 4 bases; bases with no gene match: 5. The chain's CDR3 is CASSSTSGSWNEQFF. The CDR3 bases are TGTGCCAGCAGCTCGACTAGCGGGAGTTGGAATGAGCAGTTCTTC.

V and J are TRBV19 and TRBJ1-5; possibly TRBD1 for D (5 bases). There are 13 residues in the CDR3. The V end was cut by 7 bases, the J end by 5 bases, with 12 bases between. Per germline, CDR1 LNHDA and CDR2 SQIVND (reference sequence). The CDR3 protein is CASTTGGDQPQHF. CDR3 in DNA: TGTGCCAGTACCACGGGGGGGGATCAGCCCCAGCATTTT.

V usage is TRBV19 and J usage is TRBJ2-2; D is unresolved. The CDR3 runs 15 residues. Germline loops: CDR1 LNHDA, CDR2 SQIVND (reference sequence). Trimming removed 3 bases from V and 3 bases from J, with 11 bases in between. The CDR3 protein is CASSIELPDTGELFF. The CDR3 coding sequence is TGTGCCAGTAGTATTGAACTACCTGACACCGGGGAGCTGTTTTTT. Looking up the rest from reference TRBV19 and TRBJ2-2 gives the full variable domain: DGGITQSPKYLFRKEGQNVTLSCEQNLNHDAMYWYRQDPGQGLRLIYYSQIVNDFQKGDIAEGYSVSREKKESFPLTVTSAQKNPTAFYLCASSIELPDTGELFFGEGSRLTVL.

The chain links TRBV7-2 to TRBJ2-1; 11 positions agree with TRBD2. V shed 1 base and J 7 bases; nucleotides not matched to a gene: 3. There are 15 residues in the CDR3. Per the germline V gene, CDR1 is SGHTA and CDR2 is FQGNSA. The DNA of the CDR3 is TGTGCCAGCAGCTTAGTGTCTAGCGGGGGGAATGAGCAGTTCTTC. Amino acids: CASSLVSSGGNEQFF.

The table lists this clone with a few counts. The rearrangement joins TRBV7-9 to TRBJ1-1; D unresolved. The V end lost 2 bases, the J end lost 2 bases, and 18 bases lay between the germline ends. Germline V CDR1 and CDR2: SEHNR, FQNEAQ (reference sequence). This CDR3 comprises 17 residues. The CDR3 loop is CASSLKARWLRNTEAFF. In nucleotides, the CDR3 is TGTGCCAGCAGCTTAAAGGCGCGGTGGTTACGAAACACTGAAGCTTTCTTT.

The J gene is TRBJ1-2, the V gene TRBV6-5, with D uncertain. The germline V gene has CDR1 MNHEY and CDR2 SVGAGI. The ends were cut back, 6 bases at V and 8 bases at J, with 16 bases in the middle. This CDR3 region has 13 residues. The CDR3 DNA reads TGTGCCAGCAGAGGCGGGTGGAACGGGGGCTACACCTTC. Translated: CASRGGWNGGYTF.

The chain uses TRBV7-8 and TRBJ1-2; tentative D call: TRBD1 (6 bases). The V gene's germline CDR1 is SGHVS and CDR2 FQNEAQ. Trimming removed 6 bases from V and 1 base from J, with 21 bases in between. The CDR3 runs to 17 residues. The CDR3 bases are TGTGCCAGCAGTAAAACCCTGTACTCAGGGGTTAACTATGGCTACACCTTC. Residues: CASSKTLYSGVNYGYTF.

Only one count was recorded for this clone. This chain joins TRBV9 and TRBJ1-1; 7 bases are a match to TRBD1. Per the germline V gene, CDR1 is SGDLS and CDR2 is YYNGEE. With V trimmed by 3 bases and J by 1 base, 6 bases remained unmatched. CDR3 length: 15 amino acids. CDR3 coding DNA: TGTGCCAGCAGCGACCACCGACAGGGGAACACTGAAGCTTTCTTT. This gives the protein CASSDHRQGNTEAFF.

The rearrangement uses TRBV2 and TRBJ2-3, with TRBD2 matching over 9 bases. Trimming cost V 9 bases and J 2 bases; bases outside gene matches: 6. The germline V gene encodes CDR1 SNHLY and CDR2 FYNNEI. The CDR3 runs to 14 residues. CDR3 loop: CARSSSGTTDTQYF. CDR3 DNA: TGTGCCAGATCGTCTAGCGGGACCACAGATACGCAGTATTTT.

The sample holds a few counts of this clone. The chain couples TRBV5-6 to TRBJ1-4; TRBD1 matches at 9 bases. V gave up 4 bases and J gave up 1 base; unmatched junction bases: 2. This CDR3 spans 15 amino acids. CDR1 and CDR2 (germline): SGHDT, YYEEEE. CDR3 coding DNA: TGTGCCAGCAGCGTGGACAGGGGAACTAATGAAAAACTGTTTTTT. This translates into CASSVDRGTNEKLFF.

CDR3 loop: CASRTLLAGGFGELFF. Written as DNA, the CDR3 is TGTGCCAGCAGGACGCTCCTAGCGGGGGGCTTCGGGGAGCTGTTTTTT. This rearrangement joins TRBV27 to TRBJ2-2; 11 bases fit TRBD2. Trimming at V came to 6 bases and at J to 7 bases, leaving 10 bases not matched to a gene. The CDR3 length is 16 residues. Germline CDR1 MNHEY, CDR2 SMNVEV (reference sequence).

This chain links TRBV29-1 with TRBJ2-7, with D possibly TRBD1 on 5 matching bases. This CDR3 spans 11 amino acids. Germline CDR1 and CDR2: SQVTM and ANQGSEA. V lost 3 bases and J lost 6, with 9 bases in between. The chain's CDR3 is CSVDAGSEQYF. CDR3 nucleotide sequence: TGCAGCGTTGATGCAGGGTCCGAGCAGTACTTC.

The chain couples TRBV27 to TRBJ1-1, with TRBD1 matching over 9 bases. This CDR3 comprises 14 residues. Germline CDR1 MNHEY, CDR2 SMNVEV (reference sequence). With V trimmed by 6 bases and J by 1 base, 3 bases remained unmatched. CDR3 sequence (DNA): TGTGCCAGCAGAAGACAGGGGGGGAACACTGAAGCTTTCTTT. This codes for CASRRQGGNTEAFF.

This clone appeared a single time. The DNA for the CDR3 is TGTGCCAGCAGTGATGGGGCAGATTTAGCCAAAAACATTCAGTACTTC. Its protein is CASSDGADLAKNIQYF. The chain links TRBV25-1 to TRBJ2-4; tentatively, D is TRBD1 (5 bases). This CDR3 has 16 amino acids. Germline lookup yields CDR1 MGHDK and CDR2 SYGVNS. The germline V and J ends were trimmed by 3 bases and 0 bases, with 12 bases remaining between them.

The V and J genes are TRBV6-5 and TRBJ1-1; 7 positions agree with TRBD1. CDR3 length: 15 amino acids. V trimming: 0 bases; J trimming: 1 base; junction bases outside the gene matches: 2. Germline V gene sequence: CDR1 MNHEY, CDR2 SVGAGI. The CDR3 DNA sequence: TGTGCCAGCAGTTACTCGAACAGGGGGAACACTGAAGCTTTCTTT. Its protein product is CASSYSNRGNTEAFF.